The 9 T cell receptor beta chains listed next were all sequenced from one sample in a study of blood T cell repertoires in COVID-19. Sequencing used immunoSEQ multiplex PCR; TCRdb keeps in-frame clones, though not all of them. The data show around 190,000 clones, with around nine tenths seen just once and 0.95% to 1.3% held by the top ten. The sequencing input was peripheral blood. The receptors were sampled from a man aged 30 to 39 with acute or convalescent COVID-19.

This chain links TRBV2 with TRBJ2-1, with 10 bases identical to TRBD2. Unmatched junction bases numbered 8, after V lost 5 bases and J lost 13 bases. Germline CDR1 SNHLY, CDR2 FYNNEI. The CDR3 loop spans 13 amino acids. For the CDR3, the DNA is TGTGCCAGCAGTTTTGATAGCGGGAGGAAACAGTTCTTC. As protein: CASSFDSGRKQFF. Variable domain in full (rest from reference TRBV2 and TRBJ2-1): EPEVTQTPSHQVTQMGQEVILRCVPISNHLYFYWYRQILGQKVEFLVSFYNNEISEKSEIFDDQFSVERPDGSNFTLKIRSTKLEDSAMYFCASSFDSGRKQFFGPGTRLTVL.

This clone has more than one count but fewer than ten. The CDR3 coding sequence is TGTGCCAGCAGAGGACTAGCGGGAAAAAGGGCCGGGGAGCTGTTTTTT. This translates into CASRGLAGKRAGELFF. The chain links TRBV27 to TRBJ2-2; 12 nucleotides align to TRBD2. With 6 bases clipped from V and 6 bases from J, the junction kept 8 bases outside the gene matches. Germline CDR1 reads MNHEY; CDR2 reads SMNVEV (reference sequence). This CDR3 is 16 amino acids long.

This rearrangement joins TRBV7-3 to TRBJ2-7, with 8 positions matching TRBD2. The CDR3 is 16 amino acids. Germline trimming cut 2 bases from V and 3 bases from J; bases unmatched to any gene: 9. Germline CDR1 and CDR2: SGHTA and FQGTGA. This CDR3 reads CASSLFGGVKDYEQYF. Written as DNA, the CDR3 is TGTGCCAGCAGCTTATTCGGGGGGGTCAAGGACTACGAGCAGTACTTC.

The chain combines TRBV18 with TRBJ1-5; 7 nucleotides align to TRBD1. V was clipped by 3 bases and J by 2 bases; unmatched bases: 10. CDR3 length equals 17 residues. Germline V gives CDR1 KGHSH, CDR2 LQKENI. This chain's CDR3 is CASSPQLGGSGNQPQHF. In DNA form, the CDR3 reads TGTGCCAGCTCACCCCAGTTAGGGGGCAGCGGCAATCAGCCCCAGCATTTT.

The CDR3 loop reads CASSLGSRGTDSPLHF. CDR3 nucleotide sequence: TGTGCCAGCAGCTTAGGTTCACGGGGGACGGATTCACCCCTCCACTTT. The V gene is TRBV7-6, the J gene TRBJ1-6; tentative D call: TRBD1 (5 bases). V dropped 1 base and J dropped 8 bases, with 15 bases sitting between them. This CDR3 region has 16 residues. Looked up from germline, CDR1 is SGHVS and CDR2 is FNYEAQ.

This clone was picked up a small number of times. The chain combines TRBV19 with TRBJ1-2; D not resolved. V was clipped by 6 bases and J by 8 bases, with 16 bases between them. The CDR3 is made up of 13 amino acids. Germline CDR1 is LNHDA and CDR2 is SQIVND (reference sequence). The CDR3 DNA follows: TGTGCCAGTAGCCAGGACTTACGGGAGGGCTACACCTTC. Translation gives CASSQDLREGYTF.

The chain joins TRBV30 to TRBJ1-6, with 9 bases aligning to TRBD1. With 7 bases clipped from V and 7 bases from J, the junction kept 11 bases outside the gene matches. Per germline, CDR1 GTSNPN and CDR2 SVGIG (reference sequence). This CDR3 has 15 amino acids. The CDR3 here is CALRWPTGGNSPLHF. The DNA for the CDR3 is TGTGCCTTACGGTGGCCCACAGGGGGCAATTCACCCCTCCACTTT.

This rearrangement joins TRBV7-3 to TRBJ2-1; D perhaps matches TRBD1 (6 bases). Germline CDR1 is SGHTA and CDR2 is FQGTGA. CDR3 size: 15 residues. V shed 5 bases and J shed 4 bases, with 15 bases lying between them. The chain's CDR3 is CASSPGTSLYNEQFF. CDR3 coding DNA: TGTGCCAGCAGCCCCGGGACAAGCTTGTACAATGAGCAGTTCTTC.

The chain is built from TRBV27 and TRBJ2-3; 10 nucleotides match TRBD2. After removal of 2 bases from V and 6 bases from J, the junction contained 8 bases not matched to a gene. The V gene's germline CDR1 is MNHEY and CDR2 SMNVEV (reference sequence). This CDR3 comprises 16 residues. Here the CDR3 DNA reads TGTGCCAGCAGTTTAGTCCCAGCGGGGGGGCGCGATACGCAGTATTTT. Translated: CASSLVPAGGRDTQYF.